Below, one T cell receptor (beta chain) is given with its context. V lost 9 bases and J lost 0, with 12 bases in between. The germline V gene encodes CDR1 MNHNS and CDR2 SASEGT. The CDR3 is 15 amino acids. Profiling relied on immunoSEQ multiplex PCR, and the TCRdb table lists in-frame clones only, not all of them. Here the sample spans more than 90,000 clones, roughly 74% being singletons. The entry originates in a study of radiotherapy plus CTLA-4 blockade in lung cancer. Ipilimumab-mediated CTLA-4 blockade plus focal radiation was given to patients having chemo-refractory metastatic non-small-cell lung cancer.

This clonotype was obtained from a human donor with non-small cell lung cancer who had a partial response to radiotherapy plus ipilimumab. The gene calls are TRBV6-1 and TRBJ2-6, with D possibly TRBD2 on 5 matching bases. The sample here was peripheral blood, taken from a patient treated with radiotherapy plus ipilimumab. The CDR3 bases are TGTGCCAGTCATGCGGGTAACTCTGGGGCCAACGTCCTGACTTTC. As protein: CASHAGNSGANVLTF.